One sample yielded the 10 T cell receptor beta chains listed below, sequenced in a study of T cell repertoires in cytomegalovirus infection. TCRdb reanalysed the reads using MiXCR and keeps one entry per CDR3 protein. The sample contains about 900,000 distinct CDR3 sequences, about 33% of which appear only once. These receptors have no known antigen. Sequencing was performed on cultured CD8+ T cells from PBMCs, taken from culture after CMV antigen stimulation. These receptors originate from a human donor in good health (CMV status not recorded). Some clones in this sample may be carry-over from other donors' samples.

CDR3 bases: TGTGCCAGCAGCTCCCCTTGGTACCAAGAGACCCAGTACTTC. Its protein product is CASSSPWYQETQYF. This rearrangement joins TRBV6-8 to TRBJ2-5; D gene ambiguous. This CDR3 spans 14 amino acids. The V and J ends lost 6 bases and 0 bases respectively, with 11 bases between them. CDR1 and CDR2 (germline): MNHGY, SAAAGT.

The V gene is TRBV4-1, the J gene TRBJ1-1; no reliable D call. CDR1 and CDR2 from the germline V gene are MGHRA and YSYEKL. The V and J ends lost 0 bases and 7 bases respectively, with 18 bases between them. There are 16 residues in the CDR3. CDR3 region: CASSQEVLGVYFEAFF. CDR3 nucleotide sequence: TGCGCCAGCAGCCAAGAGGTTCTTGGGGTTTATTTTGAAGCTTTCTTT.

This chain joins TRBV6-5 and TRBJ2-7; D remains ambiguous. This CDR3 has 15 amino acids. Between the trimmed V and J ends, which lost 0 bases and 4 bases, there was a span of 13 bases. Germline-derived CDR1 and CDR2 are MNHEY and SVGAGI. CDR3 coding DNA: TGTGCCAGCAGTTACTCGACTGGCAGCAGGTACGAGCAGTACTTC. Translating it yields CASSYSTGSRYEQYF.

The V and J genes are TRBV6-5 and TRBJ2-1; 11 nucleotides align to TRBD2. In germline, CDR1 is MNHEY, CDR2 SVGAGI. This CDR3 comprises 15 residues. The trim removed 4 bases at V and 7 bases at J, leaving 6 bases unmatched. The CDR3 DNA sequence: TGTGCCAGCAGTTCCGTAGCGGGGGGGCTTAATGAGCAGTTCTTC. Its translation is CASSSVAGGLNEQFF.

This clonotype appeared many times. The chain has TRBV7-2 and TRBJ2-7; D is uncertain. Germline V gene data show CDR1 as SGHTA and CDR2 as FQGNSA. Trimming took 5 bases from V and 0 from J, leaving 14 bases between them. The length of the CDR3 is 15 residues. The CDR3 spells CASSAQRARSYEQYF. The CDR3 nucleotides read TGTGCCAGCAGCGCTCAAAGGGCCCGCTCCTACGAGCAGTACTTC.

The V call is TRBV9, the J call TRBJ2-3; D remains ambiguous. Germline loops: CDR1 SGDLS, CDR2 YYNGEE. This CDR3 region has 13 residues. Trimming left V 0 bases short and J 1 base short, with 3 bases between. Written as DNA, the CDR3 is TGTGCCAGCAGCGTAGGTCGCACAGATACGCAGTATTTT. Residues: CASSVGRTDTQYF.

This clonotype was found a few times. The CDR3 DNA reads as TGTGCCAGCAGTTCGACAGGGGGTTTTGGTAATCAGCCCCAGCATTTT. Amino acid sequence: CASSSTGGFGNQPQHF. The V and J genes are TRBV2 and TRBJ1-5; 9 nucleotides agree with TRBD1. The germline gives CDR1 SNHLY, CDR2 FYNNEI. With 5 bases clipped from V and 4 bases from J, the junction kept 9 bases outside the gene matches. The CDR3 is 16 amino acids.

The sample holds a few counts of this clonotype. This chain connects TRBV19 to TRBJ1-1; 9 bases line up with TRBD1. Germline lookup yields CDR1 LNHDA and CDR2 SQIVND (reference sequence). After removal of 0 bases from V and 5 bases from J, the junction contained 1 base not matched to a gene. The CDR3 has 14 residues. CDR3 sequence reads: CASSIEGQGTEAFF. CDR3 in DNA: TGTGCCAGTAGTATAGAAGGACAGGGGACTGAAGCTTTCTTT.

This clonotype was recorded a few times. The chain employs TRBV15 and TRBJ2-6, with D tentatively TRBD2 (6 bases). Germline CDR1 and CDR2: LNHNV and YYDKDF (reference sequence). Between the trimmed V and J ends, which lost 3 bases and 4 bases, there was a span of 22 bases. The CDR3 runs 19 residues. The CDR3 bases are TGTGCCACCAGCAGCCCCCAGAGTCGGCTGGAGGGGGGGGCCAACGTCCTGACTTTC. Amino acid sequence: CATSSPQSRLEGGANVLTF.

This clonotype occurred a few times. The V and J genes are TRBV20-1 and TRBJ1-1; unclear D gene. The CDR3 runs 10 residues. Trimming cost V 4 bases and J 4 bases, with 4 bases left between them. Germline V gene sequence: CDR1 DFQATT, CDR2 SNEGSKA (reference sequence). CDR3 DNA sequence: TGCAGTGCTACCCCCACTGAAGCTTTCTTT. This sequence encodes CSATPTEAFF.